This TCR beta chain stems from a study of cytomegalovirus exposure and HLA in healthy donors. Study-level results: Sequences of the TCR beta chain were said to predict the HLA-A and HLA-B alleles of most subjects accurately. The listing of some 170 TCR beta chains classed them as cytomegalovirus-associated.

Unmatched junction bases numbered 7, after V lost 7 bases and J lost 7 bases. CDR3 length: 14 amino acids. Per germline, CDR1 KGHSH and CDR2 LQKENI. Concerning this clone itself: The antigen is undetermined.

It was with 60 Vbeta and 13 Jbeta primers that the PCR ran. Using immunoSEQ multiplex PCR, the repertoire was profiled, and TCRdb retains in-frame clones only, with some absent. The repertoire has more than 80,000 clones, over 70% of them found once; the top ten carry 2.5% to 3%. Sequencing input: PBMCs. This rearrangement joins TRBV18 to TRBJ2-7; 13 bases are a match to TRBD2. The sequence derives from a male donor in good health and CMV-seropositive. The CDR3: CASLLAGLAGEQYF. CDR3 nucleotides: TGTGCCAGCTTACTAGCGGGACTAGCGGGGGAGCAGTACTTC.